The rows below give T cell receptor beta chains drawn from one sample of a study of long-term antiretroviral therapy in people with HIV. TCRdb's copy holds only in-frame clones and misses some; the assay was immunoSEQ multiplex PCR. The sample has under 30,000 clones; around 95% are singletons. The sequencing used unsorted PBMCs, collected 5.3 years after starting antiretroviral therapy. The source is a man aged 50 to 60 with HIV. The CDR3 runs from the conserved cysteine through the conserved F or W. The order of the fields is V gene, clone size, J gene, D gene, CDR3 DNA, CDR3 protein. A D gene is named only where the DNA matches it firmly. Clone size is shown for a subset of rows, as once, few, many or a class of expanded clone.

V gene: TRBV7-2; clone size: NA; J gene: TRBJ2-3; D gene: NA; CDR3 DNA: TGTGCCAGCAGCCGAATAGCGAGCCCTAGCACAGATACGCAGTATTTT; CDR3 protein: CASSRIASPSTDTQYF
V gene: TRBV30; clone size: NA; J gene: TRBJ2-2; D gene: NA; CDR3 DNA: TGTGCCTCTCATGGCGGGGAGCTGTTTTTT; CDR3 protein: CASHGGELFF
V gene: TRBV6-5; clone size: few; J gene: TRBJ1-2; D gene: NA; CDR3 DNA: TGTGCCAGCAGTTACTCATCCGGGGGCAGGGGCTACACCTTC; CDR3 protein: CASSYSSGGRGYTF
V gene: TRBV4-3; clone size: NA; J gene: TRBJ1-1; D gene: NA; CDR3 DNA: TGCGCCAGCAGCCAAGATCCCGGTTTGAACACTGAAGCTTTCTTT; CDR3 protein: CASSQDPGLNTEAFF
V gene: TRBV4-3; clone size: NA; J gene: TRBJ2-1; D gene: TRBD2; CDR3 DNA: TGCGCCAGCAGCCAAGATCCGGGGGGACTTAAGGAGGGTGAGCAGTTCTTC; CDR3 protein: CASSQDPGGLKEGEQFF
V gene: TRBV9; clone size: few; J gene: TRBJ1-5; D gene: NA; CDR3 DNA: TGTGCCAGCAGCGTAGGGGGGGCAGGGCAGCCCCAGCATTTT; CDR3 protein: CASSVGGAGQPQHF
V gene: TRBV9; clone size: NA; J gene: TRBJ1-6; D gene: NA; CDR3 DNA: TGTGCCAGCAGCCGAGGAGGCAGGGGTAATTCACCCCTCCACTTT; CDR3 protein: CASSRGGRGNSPLHF
V gene: TRBV10-3; clone size: NA; J gene: TRBJ2-5; D gene: TRBD1; CDR3 DNA: TGTGCCATCAGTCAGGGGGAAAAGACCCAGTACTTC; CDR3 protein: CAISQGEKTQYF
V gene: TRBV2; clone size: NA; J gene: TRBJ1-3; D gene: NA; CDR3 DNA: TGTGCCAGCAGTGAGTTTTGGGGGTCTGGAAACACCATATATTTT; CDR3 protein: CASSEFWGSGNTIYF
V gene: TRBV7-2; clone size: NA; J gene: TRBJ1-6; D gene: NA; CDR3 DNA: TGTGCCAGCAGCTTAGATGACAGCTCCTATAATTCACCCCTCCACTTT; CDR3 protein: CASSLDDSSYNSPLHF
V gene: TRBV6-1; clone size: NA; J gene: TRBJ1-6; D gene: TRBD1; CDR3 DNA: TGTGCCAGCAGGGACAGGGGTTATAATTCACCCCTCCACTTT; CDR3 protein: CASRDRGYNSPLHF
V gene: TRBV30; clone size: NA; J gene: TRBJ1-4; D gene: NA; CDR3 DNA: TGTGCCTGGGATTCCGGGACTAGGGGTGAAAAACTGTTTTTT; CDR3 protein: CAWDSGTRGEKLFF
V gene: TRBV7-2; clone size: NA; J gene: TRBJ2-4; D gene: NA; CDR3 DNA: TGTGCCAGCAGCTTAGGGGCTACTCAGTACTTC; CDR3 protein: CASSLGATQYF
V gene: TRBV4-3; clone size: NA; J gene: TRBJ1-1; D gene: NA; CDR3 DNA: TGCGCCAGCAGCCAAGATCGCATGGGGGGCACTGAAGCTTTCTTT; CDR3 protein: CASSQDRMGGTEAFF
V gene: TRBV29-1; clone size: NA; J gene: TRBJ1-4; D gene: TRBD1; CDR3 DNA: TGCAGCGGTCGACAGGGAAATGAAAAACTGTTTTTT; CDR3 protein: CSGRQGNEKLFF
V gene: TRBV14; clone size: few; J gene: TRBJ1-3; D gene: NA; CDR3 DNA: TGTGCCAGCAGCCAAGTCGGCAGGGGAGGAAACACCATATATTTT; CDR3 protein: CASSQVGRGGNTIYF
V gene: TRBV6-5; clone size: NA; J gene: TRBJ1-5; D gene: NA; CDR3 DNA: TGTGCCAGCAGGAAGGGAGAAAATAGCAATCAGCCCCAGCATTTT; CDR3 protein: CASRKGENSNQPQHF
V gene: TRBV19; clone size: NA; J gene: TRBJ2-7; D gene: NA; CDR3 DNA: TGTGCCAGTAGTTTCCAGGGTTCCTACGAGCAGTACTTC; CDR3 protein: CASSFQGSYEQYF
V gene: TRBV4-1; clone size: NA; J gene: TRBJ2-1; D gene: TRBD1; CDR3 DNA: TGCGCCAGCAGCGGACAGGCCAATGAGCAGTTCTTC; CDR3 protein: CASSGQANEQFF
V gene: TRBV5-6; clone size: NA; J gene: TRBJ1-6; D gene: NA; CDR3 DNA: TGTGCCAGCAGCTCTGGTTTGATGGGGTCACCCCTCCACTTT; CDR3 protein: CASSSGLMGSPLHF
V gene: TRBV7-9; clone size: NA; J gene: TRBJ2-1; D gene: NA; CDR3 DNA: TGTGCCAGCAGATCCCTCTCCTACAATGAGCAGTTCTTC; CDR3 protein: CASRSLSYNEQFF
V gene: TRBV4-3; clone size: NA; J gene: TRBJ1-5; D gene: NA; CDR3 DNA: TGCGCCAGCAGCCAAGGAGGCAGGGCAGGACAGCCCCAGCATTTT; CDR3 protein: CASSQGGRAGQPQHF
V gene: TRBV7-8; clone size: NA; J gene: TRBJ1-1; D gene: NA; CDR3 DNA: TGTGCCAGCAGCTTAGGTCTAGGGGGTGAAGCTTTCTTT; CDR3 protein: CASSLGLGGEAFF
V gene: TRBV7-2; clone size: NA; J gene: TRBJ2-1; D gene: TRBD2; CDR3 DNA: TGTGCCAGCAGCCCCGGACTAGCGGGGGCCAGTGAGCAGTTCTTC; CDR3 protein: CASSPGLAGASEQFF
V gene: TRBV7-6; clone size: NA; J gene: TRBJ1-5; D gene: NA; CDR3 DNA: TGTGCCAGCAGCTTAGAAGGCCAGCCCCAGCATTTT; CDR3 protein: CASSLEGQPQHF
V gene: TRBV5-6; clone size: NA; J gene: TRBJ2-1; D gene: NA; CDR3 DNA: TGTGCCAGCAGCTTCCCGCAGGGCGCGCGGTTCTTC; CDR3 protein: CASSFPQGARFF
V gene: TRBV29-1; clone size: NA; J gene: TRBJ2-1; D gene: NA; CDR3 DNA: TGCAGCGTTGAAATAAGCGGAAATGAGCAGTTCTTC; CDR3 protein: CSVEISGNEQFF
V gene: TRBV27; clone size: NA; J gene: TRBJ1-6; D gene: NA; CDR3 DNA: TGTGCCAGCAGTTTTAATGTTGATAATTCACCCCTCCACTTT; CDR3 protein: CASSFNVDNSPLHF